This T cell receptor beta chain was recorded in a study of T-cell reconstitution after alpha-beta-depleted transplantation in children. Whole-study findings and limits: Alpha-beta T cells about two months after transplant reportedly derived from several hundred expanded graft clones. T-cell numbers and diversity one year post-transplant derived largely from freshly generated T cells. Elevated TCRbeta diversity at day 60 was traced, in some patients, to surviving recipient T cells and thymic progenitors.

A library of TCRbeta sequences, prepared with unique molecular identifiers, was generated. MiXCR, applied by TCRdb to the PCR reads, yields one record per CDR3 protein. The sample lists about 300,000 distinct CDR3 sequences, about 9.4% occurring once. The CDR3 is made up of 15 amino acids. Looked up from germline, CDR1 is LGHDT and CDR2 is YNNKEL (reference sequence). The V end was cut by 8 bases, the J end by 0 bases, with 17 bases between. This clonotype was observed at least ten times. What it binds is unknown. This TCR derives from a boy younger than two with acute myeloid leukemia, due to receive a stem cell transplant. The sample was PBMCs, taken before TCRalphabeta/CD19-depleted stem cell transplant. This sequence joins TRBV3-1 and TRBJ2-7; D perhaps matches TRBD2 (6 bases). The DNA of the CDR3 is TGTGCCAGCTCTGATTGGGGGGTTGTCTCCTACGAGCAGTACTTC. Translated, it gives CASSDWGVVSYEQYF.